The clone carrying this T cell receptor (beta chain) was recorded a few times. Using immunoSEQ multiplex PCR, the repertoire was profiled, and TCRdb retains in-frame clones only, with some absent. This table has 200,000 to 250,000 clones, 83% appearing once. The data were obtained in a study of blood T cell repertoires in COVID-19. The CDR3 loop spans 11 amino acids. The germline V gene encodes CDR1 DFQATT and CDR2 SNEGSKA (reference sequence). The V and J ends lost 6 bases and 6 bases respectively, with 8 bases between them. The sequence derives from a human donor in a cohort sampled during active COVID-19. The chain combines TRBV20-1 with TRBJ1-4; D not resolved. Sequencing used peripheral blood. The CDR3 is CSAPRYEKLFF. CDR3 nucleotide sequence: TGCAGTGCGCCACGGTATGAAAAACTGTTTTTT.